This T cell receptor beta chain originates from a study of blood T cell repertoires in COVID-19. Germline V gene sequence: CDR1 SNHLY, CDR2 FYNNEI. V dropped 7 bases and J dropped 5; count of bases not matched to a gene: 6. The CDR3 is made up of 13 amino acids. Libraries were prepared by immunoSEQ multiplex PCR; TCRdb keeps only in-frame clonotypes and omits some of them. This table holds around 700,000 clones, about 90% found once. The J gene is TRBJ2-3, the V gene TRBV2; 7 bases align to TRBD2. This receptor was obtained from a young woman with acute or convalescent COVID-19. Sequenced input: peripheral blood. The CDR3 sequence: CASTQSSGDTQYF. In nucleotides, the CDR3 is TGTGCCAGCACCCAATCTAGCGGAGATACGCAGTATTTT.